This TCR beta chain was profiled in a study of blood T cell repertoires in COVID-19. Study summary: PBMCs, B-cell-depleted T cells, or T cells provided the cDNA or gDNA that made up the material.

Germline V gene sequence: CDR1 MNHEY, CDR2 SVGEGT. The CDR3 runs 16 residues. Trimming cost V 0 bases and J 5 bases; bases outside gene matches: 6. Per the authors' pipeline: For nucleated cells, counts were estimated from reference gene primer amplification. Libraries were prepared by immunoSEQ multiplex PCR; TCRdb keeps only in-frame clonotypes and omits some of them. The V and J calls and clone size come from that table; D and trimming were worked out from the DNA. The sample has approximately 24,000 clones, less than 85% seen once. The sample taken for sequencing was peripheral blood. This receptor was obtained from a human donor in a cohort sampled during active COVID-19. This chain joins TRBV6-2 or TRBV6-3 and TRBJ2-1; 8 nucleotides align to TRBD2. The CDR3: CASSYSRLAGDNEQFF. The DNA for the CDR3 is TGTGCCAGCAGTTACTCGAGGCTAGCGGGTGACAATGAGCAGTTCTTC.